This record looks at one TCR beta chain sequence and its context. The antigen remains undetermined. This CDR3 is also generated by other DNA sequences in the sample. These data come from a study of T cell responses to AZD1222 COVID-19 vaccine. General study results and limits: In the spike-specific TCR repertoire, nearly half reportedly target unmutated variant regions. Spike-spanning, vaccine-associated CD4 TCRs were dominant at 160-218 and 743-854. Possibly, clonal diversity was underestimated; donors were largely white British and included more females.

Here immunoSEQ multiplex PCR was the method, and the copy in TCRdb shows in-frame clones only, minus some. This sample has under 100,000 clones, with approximately 88% found just once. Germline assignment: CDR1 MNHEY and CDR2 SVGAGI. The CDR3 sequence is 12 residues long. V lost 6 bases, J lost 4 bases, and 9 bases lay in between. Sequences were derived from peripheral blood, sampled on day 0 of AZD1222 vaccination. This sequence originates from an adult in good health. The chain uses TRBV6-5 and TRBJ1-1; TRBD1 might be the D (5 bases). The CDR3 sequence is CASRTRGTEAFF. For the CDR3, the DNA is TGTGCCAGCAGAACGAGGGGCACTGAAGCTTTCTTT.